The 17 T cell receptor beta chains in this list originate from one sample, sequenced in a study of CD8 T cells in ankylosing spondylitis. Each CDR3 protein is one row after TCRdb ran MiXCR on the 5' RACE reads. The sample contains just over 350,000 distinct CDR3 sequences, more than 20% of which appear only once. The specimen was blood, either unsorted or a sorted T cell fraction (not recorded which). The source is a male donor with ankylosing spondylitis or in good health (not recorded which).

The chain's CDR3 is CATSLGVAGEQYF. The CDR3 DNA sequence: TGTGCCACCAGCCTCGGGGTGGCGGGCGAGCAGTACTTC. The genes are TRBV15 and TRBJ2-7; D perhaps matches TRBD2 (5 bases). CDR3 length: 13 residues. V lost 5 bases to trimming and J lost 6 bases, with 14 bases between them. Per the germline V gene, CDR1 is LNHNV and CDR2 is YYDKDF (reference sequence).

This chain connects TRBV12-3 or TRBV12-4 to TRBJ1-6; no reliable D call. The CDR3 contains 15 residues. V was clipped by 4 bases and J by 6 bases, with 13 bases between them. CDR3 region: CASSSSEGGNSPLHF. In DNA, the CDR3 is TGTGCCAGCAGTTCATCCGAGGGTGGTAATTCACCCCTCCACTTT.

This clonotype was seen more than once but under ten times. The CDR3 here is CASSWQGLYNEQFF. In DNA form, the CDR3 reads TGTGCCAGCAGTTGGCAGGGGTTGTACAATGAGCAGTTCTTC. The V call is TRBV6-2 or TRBV6-3, the J call TRBJ2-1; D might be TRBD1 (6 bases). V shed 4 bases and J shed 4 bases, with 11 bases lying between them. CDR3 length: 14 residues. Germline assignment: CDR1 MNHEY and CDR2 SVGEGT.

This clonotype was seen more than once but under ten times. J is TRBJ2-7 and V is TRBV19; D assignment may be TRBD1 or TRBD2 (5 bases each). There are 15 residues in the CDR3. Germline CDR1 LNHDA, CDR2 SQIVND (reference sequence). The V gene lost 7 bases and the J gene lost 2 bases, with 18 bases spanning the gap. CDR3 sequence reads: CASTTGFGGTYEQYF. CDR3 nucleotide sequence: TGTGCCAGTACCACCGGATTTGGGGGAACCTACGAGCAGTACTTC.

The chain recombines TRBV3-1 with TRBJ2-5; 9 bases match TRBD1. The CDR3 has 15 amino acids. Germline CDR1 reads LGHDT; CDR2 reads YNNKEL (reference sequence). V lost 4 bases, J lost 5 bases, and 8 bases stayed unmatched. The CDR3 DNA reads TGTGCCAGCAGCCGGGACAGGGATACCGGGGAGACCCAGTACTTC. Translation: CASSRDRDTGETQYF.

The rearrangement links TRBV3-1 to TRBJ2-1, with 11 bases identical to TRBD1. CDR1 and CDR2 (germline): LGHDT, YNNKEL (reference sequence). V dropped 4 bases and J dropped 9; count of bases not matched to a gene: 8. The CDR3 is made up of 15 amino acids. CDR3: CASSRGTGGRSEQFF. The CDR3 DNA follows: TGTGCCAGCAGCCGGGGGACAGGGGGGCGCTCTGAGCAGTTCTTC.

This chain uses TRBV29-1 with TRBJ2-7, with 8 bases aligning to TRBD1. V lost 6 bases to trimming and J lost 3 bases; unmatched junction nucleotides: 7. This CDR3 contains 13 residues. Germline V gene sequence: CDR1 SQVTM, CDR2 ANQGSEA. Written as DNA, the CDR3 is TGCAGCGTGAAGACAGGGGCGCGCTACGAGCAGTACTTC. This codes for CSVKTGARYEQYF.

V gene TRBV10-3 combines with J gene TRBJ2-7; D assignment may be TRBD1 or TRBD2 (5 bases each). This CDR3 comprises 13 residues. Trimming left V 8 bases short and J 3 bases short, with 14 bases between. From germline, CDR1 is ENHRY and CDR2 SYGVKD. Written as DNA, the CDR3 is TGTGCCATCGGGACCGATGGATTCTACGAGCAGTACTTC. Protein: CAIGTDGFYEQYF.

CDR3 nucleotides: TGTGCCAGCAGCCTAGGAGAATCAGAAATCCCCTACGAGCAGTACTTC. Protein: CASSLGESEIPYEQYF. This rearrangement joins TRBV4-2 to TRBJ2-7; D gene unclear. Trimming stripped 4 bases from V and 2 bases from J, with 18 bases between. This CDR3 contains 16 residues. The V gene's germline CDR1 is LGHNA and CDR2 YNFKEQ.

A few counts support this clonotype. The chain joins TRBV4-2 to TRBJ2-7; 7 bases agree with TRBD1. V was pared by 10 bases and J by 1 base, with 7 bases of the junction left unmatched. This CDR3 spans 13 amino acids. Germline lookup yields CDR1 LGHNA and CDR2 YNFKEQ. This CDR3 is CATRGTASYEQYF. The CDR3 DNA follows: TGTGCCACCAGGGGGACCGCGTCCTACGAGCAGTACTTC.

The chain recombines TRBV12-3 or TRBV12-4 with TRBJ2-7; TRBD1 or TRBD2 may be the D gene (6 bases each). V dropped 7 bases and J dropped 12 bases, with 22 bases sitting between them. The CDR3 totals 13 residues. Here the CDR3 DNA reads TGTGCCAGCAACCAAATTCCGGGGGCTGAGGTGTACTTC. Translation: CASNQIPGAEVYF.

This chain joins TRBV4-2 and TRBJ1-1; possible D gene TRBD1, 5 bases. CDR3 size: 15 residues. Germline loops: CDR1 LGHNA, CDR2 YNFKEQ. The V and J ends lost 0 bases and 6 bases respectively, with 14 bases between them. Here the CDR3 DNA reads TGTGCCAGCAGCCAAGAGGTAGGGGCAGGCTCTGAAGCTTTCTTT. Translation gives CASSQEVGAGSEAFF.

This clonotype was detected only a few times. Since a much larger clone is just one base distant, this may be a read error. The chain combines TRBV11-2 with TRBJ2-1; no clear D gene. V lost 1 base, J lost 8 bases, and 3 bases lay in between. The CDR3 is 11 residues long. CDR1 and CDR2 (germline): SGHAT, FQNNGV. In DNA form, the CDR3 reads TGTGCCAGCAGCTTAGCGGATGAGCAGTTCTTC. This codes for CASSLADEQFF.

This clonotype was seen a handful of times. V gene TRBV5-6 combines with J gene TRBJ2-5; 8 nucleotides line up with TRBD1. Germline V lookup: CDR1 SGHDT, CDR2 YYEEEE. J lost 4 bases, V lost 0 bases, and 5 bases had no gene match. The length of the CDR3 is 15 residues. CDR3 sequence reads: CASSLAQGARETQYF. DNA for the CDR3: TGTGCCAGCAGCTTGGCTCAGGGGGCTCGAGAGACCCAGTACTTC. The whole variable domain, filled in from reference TRBV5-6 and TRBJ2-5, reads DAGVTQSPTHLIKTRGQQVTLRCSPKSGHDTVSWYQQALGQGPQFIFQYYEEEERQRGNFPDRFSGHQFPNYSSELNVNALLLGDSALYLCASSLAQGARETQYFGPGTRLLVL.

The CDR3 DNA reads as TGTGCCACCAGTGCCCAAGAAGGGCTCTTGGAGCAGTACTTC. It specifies CATSAQEGLLEQYF. The V call is TRBV24-1, the J call TRBJ2-7; D uncertain. The CDR3 is 14 amino acids. V was pared by 5 bases and J by 7 bases, with 17 bases between. Germline loops: CDR1 KGHDR, CDR2 SFDVKD.

The chain is built from TRBV7-2 and TRBJ2-3; TRBD1 might be the D (5 bases). The germline V gene encodes CDR1 SGHTA and CDR2 FQGNSA. The CDR3 spans 14 residues. Trimming shortened V by 5 bases and J by 6 bases, and 15 bases separated the two germline ends. The CDR3, as DNA: TGTGCCAGCAGCCCAAGGGGCTATGGGGATACGCAGTATTTT. Its translation: CASSPRGYGDTQYF.

The gene calls are TRBV20-1 and TRBJ1-4, with a possible D match to TRBD1 (5 bases). This CDR3 has 14 amino acids. In germline, CDR1 is DFQATT, CDR2 SNEGSKA (reference sequence). With 0 bases removed from V and 3 bases from J, the gap between germline ends came to 8 bases. The CDR3 is CSARDPGSNEKLFF. The CDR3 DNA reads TGCAGTGCTAGAGATCCAGGGTCTAATGAAAAACTGTTTTTT.